This entry concerns a single T cell receptor beta chain. The antigen is undetermined. Unmatched junction bases numbered 9, after V lost 4 bases and J lost 5 bases. The CDR3 has 15 residues. Germline V gene lookup returns CDR1 KGHDR and CDR2 SFDVKD. The data belong to a study of Graves' ophthalmopathy and Graves' hyperthyroidism. The overall study: Peripheral blood sampling preceded any treatment and occurred at initial diagnosis. Study-level results: The majority of expanded thyroid clonotypes above 0.001 frequency also occurred in blood. Ophthalmopathy progression prediction by the model yielded a sensitivity of 55% to 71% and a specificity of approximately 72%.

Amplification from RNA transcripts yielded the TCR beta CDR3 regions. A first-round RT-PCR used HTBI primers, followed by a second-round multiplex PCR. Using its own MiXCR run on the multiplex PCR reads, TCRdb lists one record per CDR3 protein. The table lists 200,000 to 250,000 distinct CDR3 sequences, roughly a fifth of them singletons. The source material was peripheral blood. This rearrangement joins TRBV24-1 to TRBJ1-1; 7 bases are a match to TRBD1. This receptor was taken from a woman aged 45 to 65 with Graves' ophthalmopathy. The DNA of the CDR3 is TGTGCCACCAGTGACCGACAGGGTTCTTTGACTGAAGCTTTCTTT. Its protein is CATSDRQGSLTEAFF.